Listed below are T cell receptor beta chains from one sample, sequenced in a study of blood T cell repertoires in COVID-19. Libraries were prepared by immunoSEQ multiplex PCR; TCRdb keeps only in-frame clonotypes and omits some of them. The sample includes about 53,000 clones, around 79% of them seen just once. Sequencing input: peripheral blood. The receptors were sampled from an older man with active or convalescent COVID-19. Both conserved end residues are part of each CDR3. The order of the fields is CDR3 protein, D gene, V gene. The D gene is left open where the match is weak.

CDR3aa: CASSFGGLNEQYF
d_gene: .
v_gene: TRBV11-3

CDR3aa: CASSSQGRIYEQYF
d_gene: .
v_gene: TRBV7-9

CDR3aa: CASSRSGDYEQYF
d_gene: .
v_gene: TRBV7-9

CDR3aa: CASSLTSGSGETQYF
d_gene: TRBD2
v_gene: TRBV7-3

CDR3aa: CASSSGTGGGKEKLFF
d_gene: TRBD1
v_gene: TRBV5-8

CDR3aa: CASSRTRNSGRASGELFF
d_gene: TRBD2
v_gene: TRBV11-3

CDR3aa: CASSYSIQGNYEQYF
d_gene: .
v_gene: TRBV6-5

CDR3aa: CASSHAGYTF
d_gene: .
v_gene: TRBV23-1

CDR3aa: CASSESAGPRHMNTEAFF
d_gene: .
v_gene: TRBV10-1

CDR3aa: CAILRGGDTGELFF
d_gene: TRBD2
v_gene: TRBV10-3

CDR3aa: CASSFRGQGEQYF
d_gene: TRBD1
v_gene: TRBV12-3/TRBV12-4

CDR3aa: CSASGAGGFTDTQYF
d_gene: TRBD2
v_gene: TRBV20-1

CDR3aa: CASLLLGGPGYTF
d_gene: TRBD1
v_gene: TRBV6-5

CDR3aa: CASSMTRNTEAFF
d_gene: .
v_gene: TRBV19

CDR3aa: CASSLRRSRGPYEQYF
d_gene: .
v_gene: TRBV5-6

CDR3aa: CASKSTEGSTGELFF
d_gene: .
v_gene: TRBV7-8

CDR3aa: CASSLGEIYGYTF
d_gene: .
v_gene: TRBV5-1

CDR3aa: CATSANSGNTIYF
d_gene: .
v_gene: TRBV24-1

CDR3aa: CASSIGWESSEAFF
d_gene: .
v_gene: TRBV19